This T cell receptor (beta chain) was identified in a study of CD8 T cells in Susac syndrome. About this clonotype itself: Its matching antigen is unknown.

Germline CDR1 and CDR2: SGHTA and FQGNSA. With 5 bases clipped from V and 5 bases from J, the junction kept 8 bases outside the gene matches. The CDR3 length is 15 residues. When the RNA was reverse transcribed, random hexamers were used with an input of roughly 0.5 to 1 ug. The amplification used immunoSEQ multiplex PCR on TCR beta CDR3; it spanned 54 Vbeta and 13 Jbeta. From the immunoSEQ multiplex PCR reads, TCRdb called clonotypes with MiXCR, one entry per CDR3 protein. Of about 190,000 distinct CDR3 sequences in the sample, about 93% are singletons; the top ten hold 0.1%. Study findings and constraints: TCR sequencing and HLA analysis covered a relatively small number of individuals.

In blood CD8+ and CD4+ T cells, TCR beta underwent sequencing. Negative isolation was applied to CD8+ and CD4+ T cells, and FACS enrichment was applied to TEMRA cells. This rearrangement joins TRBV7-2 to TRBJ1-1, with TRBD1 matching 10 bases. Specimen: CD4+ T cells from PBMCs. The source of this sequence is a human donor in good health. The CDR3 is CASSPWTGGVTEAFF. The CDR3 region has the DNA TGTGCCAGCAGCCCTTGGACAGGGGGAGTGACTGAAGCTTTCTTT.